This T cell receptor (beta chain) was documented in a study of shared clonotypes between healthy human individuals. The length of the CDR3 is 13 residues. Trimming stripped 0 bases from V and 11 bases from J, with 12 bases between. Per the germline V gene, CDR1 is SGHRS and CDR2 is YFSETQ. TCRdb keeps only in-frame clones here, not all; method: immunoSEQ multiplex PCR. The data hold some 500,000 clones, with 90% to 96% observed a single time. The receptor's source is a woman in her 30s in good health. The material sequenced was naive CD4+ T cells sorted from blood. Documented subset: CD45RA+ positively selected. The chain couples TRBV5-1 to TRBJ2-1; D ambiguous. The CDR3 here is CASSLEASRQQFF. CDR3 nucleotide sequence: TGCGCCAGCAGCTTGGAAGCCTCCAGGCAGCAGTTCTTC.